The T cell receptor (beta chain) described here comes from a study of cytomegalovirus exposure and HLA in healthy donors. About the research overall: Just over 80% of several hundred genotyped donors fell in the Caucasian-associated ancestry cluster. The study, taken as a whole, reports: Presence/absence analyses assumed roughly uniform sequencing depth across donors.

CDR1 and CDR2 from the germline V gene are SGHTA and FQGNSA. V gave up 2 bases and J gave up 0 bases; unmatched junction bases: 4. This CDR3 is 16 amino acids long. This PCR relied on a set of 60 Vbeta primers and 13 Jbeta primers. Sequencing was performed with immunoSEQ multiplex PCR; in TCRdb, only in-frame clones are kept and a portion is missing. The data show 59,000 or so clones, approximately 85% seen once. Worth noting for this clone: The antigen is not known.

This rearrangement joins TRBV7-2 to TRBJ2-4, with 7 bases fitting TRBD2. This TCR came from a female donor in good health and CMV-seronegative. Sequenced input: PBMCs. Written as DNA, the CDR3 is TGTGCCAGCAGCTTACAGCGGGGTGTAGCCAAAAACATTCAGTACTTC. It yields the protein CASSLQRGVAKNIQYF.